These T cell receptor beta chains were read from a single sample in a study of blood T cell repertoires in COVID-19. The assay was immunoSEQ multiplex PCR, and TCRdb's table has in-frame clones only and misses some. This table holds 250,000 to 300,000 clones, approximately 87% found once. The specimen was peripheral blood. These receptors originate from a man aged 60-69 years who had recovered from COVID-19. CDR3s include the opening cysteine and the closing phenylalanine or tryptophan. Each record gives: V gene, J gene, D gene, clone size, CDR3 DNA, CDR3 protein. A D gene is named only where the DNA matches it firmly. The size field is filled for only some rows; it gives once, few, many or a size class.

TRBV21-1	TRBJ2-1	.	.	TGTGCCAGCTGGGCTACAGATTACAATGAGCAGTTCTTC	CASWATDYNEQFF
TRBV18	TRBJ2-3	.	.	TGTGCCAGCTCACTTCAAGCGGTCGGTGGCACAGATACGCAGTATTTT	CASSLQAVGGTDTQYF
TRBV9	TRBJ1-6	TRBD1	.	TGTGCCAGCAGCGCCAGGACAGGGGGCACTTCACCCCTCCACTTT	CASSARTGGTSPLHF
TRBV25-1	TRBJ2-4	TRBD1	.	TGTGCCAGCAGAGTAGACAGGGGAAAAAACATTCAGTACTTC	CASRVDRGKNIQYF
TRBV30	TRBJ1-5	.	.	TGTGCCTGGAGTCCCAGTATTAATCAGCCCCAGCATTTT	CAWSPSINQPQHF
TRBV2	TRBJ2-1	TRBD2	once	TGTGCCAGCAGTGTAAAAGCGGGAGCGGCTAATGAGCAGTTCTTC	CASSVKAGAANEQFF
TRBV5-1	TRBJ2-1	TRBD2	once	TGCGCCAGTACCAGCGGGGGGGAAACCTACAATGAGCAGTTCTTC	CASTSGGETYNEQFF
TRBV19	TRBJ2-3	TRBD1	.	TGTGCCAGTAGTTTGGGGACAGGCGCAGATACGCAGTATTTT	CASSLGTGADTQYF
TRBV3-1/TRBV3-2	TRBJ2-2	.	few	TGTGCCAGCAGTCCTACCACAGGGTCGGCCGGGGAGCTGTTTTTT	CASSPTTGSAGELFF
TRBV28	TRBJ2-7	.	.	TGTGCCAGCGGAGAGGGGGGGGCCTACGAGCAGTACTTC	CASGEGGAYEQYF
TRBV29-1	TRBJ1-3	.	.	TGCAGCGTTGTACAGGACTCTGGAAACACCATATATTTT	CSVVQDSGNTIYF
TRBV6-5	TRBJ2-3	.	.	TGTGCCAGCAGAAACGCAGGGGCAGATACGCAGTATTTT	CASRNAGADTQYF
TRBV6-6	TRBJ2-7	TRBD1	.	TGTGCCAGCAGGACTACGGGACAGGGGTCGTACGAGCAGTACTTC	CASRTTGQGSYEQYF
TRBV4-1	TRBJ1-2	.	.	TGCGCCAGCAGCCAACCCGAGATCCGCGGGGTTGGCTACACCTTC	CASSQPEIRGVGYTF
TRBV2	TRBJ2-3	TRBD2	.	TGTGCCAGCGGAGGAGGGGAGGGGCTGGAGGTCACAGATACGCAGTATTTT	CASGGGEGLEVTDTQYF
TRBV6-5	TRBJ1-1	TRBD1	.	TGTGCCAGCAGTCGTTCCGGGACAGGGAACACTGAAGCTTTCTTT	CASSRSGTGNTEAFF
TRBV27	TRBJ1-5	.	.	TGTGCCAGCAGTTTATTAAGCGGTCAGGCTTATAGCAATCAGCCCCAGCATTTT	CASSLLSGQAYSNQPQHF
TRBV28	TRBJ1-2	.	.	TGTGCCAGCAGTGGGGGGACCTATGGCTACACCTTC	CASSGGTYGYTF
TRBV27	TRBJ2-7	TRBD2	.	TGTGCCAGCAGTCCCGGGACTAGCGGCTCCTACGAGCAGTACTTC	CASSPGTSGSYEQYF
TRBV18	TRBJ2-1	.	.	TGTGCCAGCTCACCGACGATTGGACAGTCCCCGCCGTTCTTC	CASSPTIGQSPPFF
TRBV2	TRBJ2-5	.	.	TGTGCCAGCAGTGGTAGTGGTGAGACCCAGTACTTC	CASSGSGETQYF
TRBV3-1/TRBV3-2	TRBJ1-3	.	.	TGTGCCAGCAGCCTTACAGGGCCTGGAAACACCATATATTTT	CASSLTGPGNTIYF
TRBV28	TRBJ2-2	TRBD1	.	TGTGCCAGCACCCCGGCACAGGGGGCCACCGGGGAGCTGTTTTTT	CASTPAQGATGELFF
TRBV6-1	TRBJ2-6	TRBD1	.	TGTGCCAGCAGTGCAGGGGGCGCCCCCTCTGGGGCCAACGTCCTGACTTTC	CASSAGGAPSGANVLTF
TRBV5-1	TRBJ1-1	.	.	TGCGCCAGCAGCTTGGGGCAGGCGAACACTGAAGCTTTCTTT	CASSLGQANTEAFF
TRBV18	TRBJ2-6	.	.	TGTGCCAGCTCACCAGGGGGCACTGGGGCCAACGTCCTGACTTTC	CASSPGGTGANVLTF
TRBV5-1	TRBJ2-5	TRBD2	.	TGCGCCAGCAGCCGACTAGCGGGGTACCAAGAGACCCAGTACTTC	CASSRLAGYQETQYF
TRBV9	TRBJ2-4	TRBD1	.	TGTGCCAGCAGTGCTACCGGACAATTGACAGGGCCAAAAAACATTCAGTACTTC	CASSATGQLTGPKNIQYF
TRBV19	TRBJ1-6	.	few	TGTGCCAGTAGGAAGACAGAAAGCTCCTATAATTCACCCCTCCACTTT	CASRKTESSYNSPLHF
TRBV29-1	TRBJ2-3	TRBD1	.	TGCAGCGTTGTGGTCAGGGGGCAGGTAGATACGCAGTATTTT	CSVVVRGQVDTQYF
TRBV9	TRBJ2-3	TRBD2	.	TGTGCCAGCAGCGCTAGCGGGAGTGCAGATACGCAGTATTTT	CASSASGSADTQYF
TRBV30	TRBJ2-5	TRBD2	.	TGTGCCTGGAGTGCCTCACTAGCGGAGACCCAGTACTTC	CAWSASLAETQYF
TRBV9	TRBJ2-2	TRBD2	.	TGTGCCAGCAGTCGGGAGGGACCGAACACCGGGGAGCTGTTTTTT	CASSREGPNTGELFF
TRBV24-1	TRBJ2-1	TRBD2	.	TGTGCCAGGACTAGCGGGAGGAATGAGCAGTTCTTC	CARTSGRNEQFF